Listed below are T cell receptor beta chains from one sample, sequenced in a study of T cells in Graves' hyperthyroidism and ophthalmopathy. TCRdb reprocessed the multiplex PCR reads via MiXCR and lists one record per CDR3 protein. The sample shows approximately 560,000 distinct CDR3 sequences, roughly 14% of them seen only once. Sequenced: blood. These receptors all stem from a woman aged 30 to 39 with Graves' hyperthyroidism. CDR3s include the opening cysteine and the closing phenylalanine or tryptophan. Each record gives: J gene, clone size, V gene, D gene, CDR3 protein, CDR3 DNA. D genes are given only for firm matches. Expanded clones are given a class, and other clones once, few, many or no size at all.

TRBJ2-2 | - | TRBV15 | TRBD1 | CATSRDRRQGAETGELFF | TGTGCCACCAGCAGAGATCGGAGGCAGGGGGCAGAGACCGGGGAGCTGTTTTTT
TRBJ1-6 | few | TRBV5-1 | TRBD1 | CASSPGGTAFSPLHF | TGCGCCAGCAGTCCGGGCGGGACAGCCTTTTCACCCCTCCACTTT
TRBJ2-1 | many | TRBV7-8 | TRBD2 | CASSLARTSGPYNEQFF | TGTGCCAGCAGCTTAGCAAGGACTAGCGGGCCCTACAATGAGCAGTTCTTC
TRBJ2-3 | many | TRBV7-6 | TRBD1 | CASSLRTGISTDTQYF | TGTGCCAGCAGCTTACGGACAGGGATTTCGACAGATACGCAGTATTTT
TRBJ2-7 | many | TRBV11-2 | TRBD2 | CASSLRFSGRNHEQYF | TGTGCCAGCAGCTTAAGGTTTAGCGGGAGAAACCACGAGCAGTACTTC
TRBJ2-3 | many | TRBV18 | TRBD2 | CASSPSAGTSPDTQYF | TGTGCCAGCTCACCCTCCGCCGGGACTAGTCCAGATACGCAGTATTTT
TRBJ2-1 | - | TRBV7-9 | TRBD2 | CASIPPGLARNEQFF | TGTGCCAGCATCCCACCGGGACTAGCCCGGAATGAGCAGTTCTTC
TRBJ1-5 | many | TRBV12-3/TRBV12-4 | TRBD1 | CASSLERTGGQPQHF | TGTGCCAGCAGTTTAGAGAGGACAGGGGGACAGCCCCAGCATTTT
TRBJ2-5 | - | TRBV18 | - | CASSPRIETQYF | TGTGCCAGCTCACCACGGATAGAGACCCAGTACTTC
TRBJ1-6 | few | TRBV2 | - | CASRAVSSYNSPLHF | TGTGCCAGCAGGGCAGTGAGCTCCTATAATTCACCCCTCCACTTT
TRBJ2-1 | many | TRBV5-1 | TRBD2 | CASRNGGLAGDNEQFF | TGCGCCAGCAGGAACGGGGGGCTAGCGGGAGATAATGAGCAGTTCTTC
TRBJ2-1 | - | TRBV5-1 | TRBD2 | CASSPPSREGNDEQLF | TGCGCCAGCAGCCCCCCTTCGCGGGAGGGTAACGATGAGCAGCTCTTC
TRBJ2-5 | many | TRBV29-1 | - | CSVSDLGETQYF | TGCAGCGTCTCGGACCTCGGGGAGACCCAGTACTTC
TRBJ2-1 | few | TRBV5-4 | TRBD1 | CASSLRDRHNEQFF | TGTGCCAGCAGCTTGCGGGACAGACACAATGAGCAGTTCTTC
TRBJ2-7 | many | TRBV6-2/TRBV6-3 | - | CASRRDFGSYEQYF | TGTGCCAGCAGAAGGGACTTTGGGTCCTACGAGCAGTACTTC
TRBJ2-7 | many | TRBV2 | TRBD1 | CATGQGKSYEQYF | TGTGCCACCGGACAGGGGAAATCCTACGAGCAGTACTTC
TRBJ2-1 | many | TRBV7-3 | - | CASSRTGQEYNEQFF | TGTGCCAGCAGCCGTACGGGGCAGGAGTACAATGAGCAGTTCTTC
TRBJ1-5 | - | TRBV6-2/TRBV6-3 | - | CASSFVQGAVNQPQHF | TGTGCCAGCAGTTTCGTACAGGGCGCAGTCAATCAGCCCCAGCATTTT
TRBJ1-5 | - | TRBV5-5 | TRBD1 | CASSYGTGVSDQPQHF | TGTGCCAGCAGCTACGGGACAGGGGTGTCCGATCAGCCCCAGCATTTT
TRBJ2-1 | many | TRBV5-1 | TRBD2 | CASSLVAGGLNEQFF | TGCGCCAGCAGCTTGGTTGCGGGAGGCCTGAATGAGCAGTTCTTC
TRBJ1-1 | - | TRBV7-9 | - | CASRRSDRTNTEAFF | TGTGCCAGCAGAAGATCAGACAGGACGAACACTGAAGCTTTCTTT